Only a few counts were recorded for the clone carrying this T cell receptor (beta chain). Its antigen is unknown. This sample is drawn from a study of T cell repertoires in cytomegalovirus infection. Study as a whole: Alongside well-studied HLA-B-restricted CMV epitopes, recently identified HLA-C-restricted CMV epitopes were also used. Indicated by public TCR beta signatures were CMV infection and matching HLA type. Study results and limitations: There were carriers of CMV plus the relevant HLA, and cumulative public TCR beta family frequency identified them. Dominating the ex vivo response were HLA-C-restricted CMV-specific TCR beta clonotypes.

Each CDR3 protein gets one entry after TCRdb re-called the reads with MiXCR. The profile shows around 300,000 distinct CDR3 sequences, roughly 21% of them singletons. Germline V gene lookup returns CDR1 SGDLS and CDR2 YYNGEE. This CDR3 spans 14 amino acids. Trimming cost V 0 bases and J 5 bases, with 8 bases left between them. The input for sequencing was cultured PBMCs, taken from culture after CMV antigen stimulation. The V call is TRBV9, the J call TRBJ2-2; D call uncertain. The origin of this receptor is a human donor in good health (CMV status not recorded). Some clones in this sample may be carry-over from other donors' samples. CDR3 sequence reads: CASSVDPRTGELFF. DNA of the CDR3: TGTGCCAGCAGCGTAGATCCCCGAACCGGGGAGCTGTTTTTT.